The rows below give T cell receptor beta chains drawn from one sample of a study of cytomegalovirus exposure and HLA in healthy donors. Produced via immunoSEQ multiplex PCR; TCRdb's table is partial and in-frame only. The sample yields 130,000 to 150,000 clones, 60% to 85% seen once. Sequencing was performed on PBMCs. These receptors were collected from a middle-aged man in good health and CMV-seropositive. Each CDR3 is given without its conserved first and last residue.

j_call	v_call	cdr3_aa
TRBJ2-3	TRBV27	ASSLILAGGVGTDTQY
TRBJ2-1	TRBV15	ATGPSSYNEQF
TRBJ2-7	TRBV6-1	ASSIRDLLY
TRBJ2-3	TRBV5-1	ASSLRGQLYTDTQY
TRBJ1-3	TRBV14	ASSQDLGANTIY
TRBJ2-4	TRBV12-2	ASRLIPLAKNSQY
TRBJ2-1	TRBV2	ASSPAGVIEQF
TRBJ1-2	TRBV14	ASSQDYGQANYGYT
TRBJ1-4	TRBV5-4	ASSLDRGSNEKLF
TRBJ2-7	TRBV4-1	ASSQEGGGQPYEQY
TRBJ2-7	TRBV6-1	ASGDRDLSYEQY
TRBJ2-1	TRBV11-2	ASSLDQYSLSYNEQF
TRBJ2-3	TRBV7-2	ASSLARSGSTDTQY
TRBJ2-7	TRBV5-1	ASSKAYGSYEQY
TRBJ1-5	TRBV30	AWTQGVGNQPQH
TRBJ2-1	TRBV6-5	ASWLAGGDNEQF
TRBJ2-2	TRBV5-4	ASSGQGLAANTGELF
TRBJ2-2	TRBV5-1	ASSLAPGDTGELF
TRBJ2-1	TRBV5-1	ASSLGLAALSYNEQF
TRBJ2-3	TRBV6-1	ASSEGGGTDTQY
TRBJ2-1	TRBV7-3	ASSLSSVNEQF
TRBJ2-3	TRBV6-1	ASSGTGSTDTQY
TRBJ1-1	TRBV7-9	AGGRVEAF
TRBJ2-7	TRBV7-2	ASRSAGKSYEQY
TRBJ2-3	TRBV2	ASRQSTDTQY
TRBJ1-5	TRBV2	ASTGTGGHSNQPQH
TRBJ2-7	TRBV5-1	ASSWDSTYEQY
TRBJ1-5	TRBV4-1	ASSQRDSYQPQH
TRBJ1-3	TRBV4-2	ASSQSGAGNTIY
TRBJ1-1	TRBV15	ATSTNRDEAF
TRBJ1-1	TRBV9	ASSVLPLTEAF
TRBJ1-3	TRBV2	ASSERGHLFSGNTIY
TRBJ2-2	TRBV2	ASSEGGVTGELF
TRBJ1-4	TRBV6-1	ASSGNGAWV
TRBJ1-1	TRBV5-4	ASSADSTEAF
TRBJ2-7	TRBV2	ASTPLRGQGTYEQY
TRBJ1-1	TRBV11-2	ASSSVRRVPEAF
TRBJ2-2	TRBV10-3	AISELNTGELF
TRBJ2-7	TRBV7-2	ASSLEFSQGQY
TRBJ2-3	TRBV4-1	ASSRSGGADTQY
TRBJ1-1	TRBV6-1	ASTSKGGLTEAF
TRBJ2-7	TRBV12-5	ASGRDTSYEQY
TRBJ1-5	TRBV6-1	ASSGNRGWNQPQH
TRBJ2-6	TRBV5-6	ASSFSSGANVLT
TRBJ2-7	TRBV6-1	ASSEMGRAGLYEQY
TRBJ2-3	TRBV12-5	ASGFEDTSGRVTDTQY
TRBJ1-4	TRBV18	ASSPRGQSNEKLF
TRBJ1-4	TRBV15	ATSSATAGWNEKLF
TRBJ1-2	TRBV29-1	SVRTGSYGYT
TRBJ2-3	TRBV27	ASSVVGADTQY
TRBJ2-5	TRBV5-8	ASSSGGLAALETQY
TRBJ1-5	TRBV19	ASHDRNDQPQH
TRBJ2-3	TRBV6-4	ASSDSRSGDTQY